This T cell receptor (beta chain) was recorded in a study of T-cell memory formation after mild COVID-19. Study-wide results and caveats: From day 15 to 85, contracting clones were balanced between CD4 and CD8, whereas later expanders leaned toward CD4+. Some clones that responded turned up in pre-infection memory, which suggests that cross-reactive memory joined in. Among contracting clones, CD4+ were mainly CM/EM and CD8+ enriched in EMRA.

Using its own MiXCR run on the 5' RACE reads, TCRdb lists one record per CDR3 protein. This table has hundreds of thousands of distinct CDR3 sequences, around a sixth appearing once. To note about this clonotype: Its antigen is not identified. Its ends do not fully match the called genes, so a read error is possible.

The CDR3 length is 13 residues. Looked up from germline, CDR1 is SQVTM and CDR2 is ANQGSEA. Material for sequencing was PBMCs or a T cell subset sorted from them (not recorded which). The chain is built from TRBV29-1 and TRBJ2-4, with D possibly matching TRBD1 (6 bases). The receptor comes from an adult woman who had mild COVID-19 (a few samples of this study predate the infection). Cell type and time point are not known. DNA for the CDR3: TGCAGCGTTGCCCATCTGGACAGAAACATTAAGTACTTC. This codes for CSVAHLDRNIKYF.